One sample yielded the 14 T cell receptor beta chains listed below, sequenced in a study of blood T cell repertoires in COVID-19. Here immunoSEQ multiplex PCR was the method, and the copy in TCRdb shows in-frame clones only, minus some. The table lists about 190,000 clones, around nine tenths of them singletons. The specimen was peripheral blood. These receptor sequences come from a man in his forties or fifties with acute or convalescent COVID-19.

This chain connects TRBV5-5 to TRBJ2-2, with TRBD2 matching over 10 bases. V gave up 1 base and J gave up 4 bases; unmatched junction bases: 7. This CDR3 comprises 17 residues. Germline V lookup: CDR1 SGHKS, CDR2 YYEKEE (reference sequence). The CDR3 coding sequence is TGTGCCAGCAGCTTGCGCCTAGCGGGGGCGGTCACCGGGGAGCTGTTTTTT. It specifies CASSLRLAGAVTGELFF.

The chain joins TRBV7-3 to TRBJ2-2; 9 bases fit TRBD1. Germline CDR1 and CDR2: SGHTA and FQGTGA. J gave up 7 bases and V 4 bases, and 16 bases lay outside the gene matches. The CDR3 consists of 18 residues. In nucleotides, the CDR3 is TGTGCCAGCAGCTCCAACCTAGGCGGGACAGGGCGGATCGGGGAGCTGTTTTTT. Translation: CASSSNLGGTGRIGELFF.

The V and J genes are TRBV6-2 or TRBV6-3 and TRBJ2-1; 12 bases line up with TRBD2. The germline V gene has CDR1 MNHEY and CDR2 SVGEGT. The J segment lost 8 bases and the V segment lost 5 bases, leaving 10 bases of the junction unmatched. This CDR3 has 16 residues. The CDR3 DNA reads as TGTGCCAGCAGTAAGACTAGCGGGGGAGTACGTTATGAGCAGTTCTTC. This encodes CASSKTSGGVRYEQFF.

There are a few counts of this clone. The genes are TRBV19 and TRBJ2-2, with a possible D match to TRBD1 (6 bases). CDR3 length: 14 amino acids. CDR1 is LNHDA and CDR2 is SQIVND in the germline V gene (reference sequence). With 6 bases removed from V and 7 bases from J, the gap between germline ends came to 15 bases. This CDR3 reads CASRRRGDGGELFF. CDR3 DNA sequence: TGTGCCAGTAGACGCAGGGGCGACGGCGGGGAGCTGTTTTTT.

The gene calls are TRBV7-9 and TRBJ1-4, with D unclear. Germline V gives CDR1 SEHNR, CDR2 FQNEAQ (reference sequence). Trimming removed 5 bases at V and 5 bases at J, with 12 bases between. The CDR3 has 14 amino acids. DNA of the CDR3: TGTGCCAGCAGCCCCCCCCGTTTGAATGAAAAACTGTTTTTT. It is translated as CASSPPRLNEKLFF. Full variable domain (remainder filled in from reference TRBV7-9 and TRBJ1-4): DTGVSQNPRHKITKRGQNVTFRCDPISEHNRLYWYRQTLGQGPEFLTYFQNEAQLEKSRLLSDRFSAERPKGSFSTLEIQRTEQGDSAMYLCASSPPRLNEKLFFGSGTQLSVL.

The chain has TRBV28 and TRBJ2-2; 7 positions match TRBD1. The V gene end was trimmed by 11 bases and the J gene end by 2 bases; junction bases not matched to a gene: 11. Germline lookup yields CDR1 MDHEN and CDR2 SYDVKM. The CDR3 has 15 amino acids. The CDR3 sequence is CAVTGATSNTGELFF. The DNA for the CDR3 is TGTGCCGTAACAGGGGCTACAAGTAACACCGGGGAGCTGTTTTTT.

The J gene is TRBJ2-1, the V gene TRBV29-1; TRBD1 aligns across 7 bases. The CDR3 is 13 residues long. The germline V gene encodes CDR1 SQVTM and CDR2 ANQGSEA. Trimming at V came to 5 bases and at J to 0 bases, leaving 1 base not matched to a gene. The DNA for the CDR3 is TGCAGCGTTCGACAGGGCTCCTACAATGAGCAGTTCTTC. The encoded protein is CSVRQGSYNEQFF.

The chain uses TRBV2 and TRBJ1-2; D call uncertain. Between the trimmed V and J ends, which lost 2 bases and 0 bases, there was a span of 16 bases. CDR1 and CDR2 (germline): SNHLY, FYNNEI. CDR3 length: 17 amino acids. The CDR3 here is CASSEYRRLTTNYGYTF. DNA of the CDR3: TGTGCCAGCAGTGAATATCGCAGGCTCACGACTAACTATGGCTACACCTTC.

Only a few counts were recorded for this clone. The V gene is TRBV7-2, the J gene TRBJ2-1, with a possible D match to TRBD1 (6 bases). Per the germline V gene, CDR1 is SGHTA and CDR2 is FQGNSA. The CDR3 runs to 15 residues. Trimming left V 5 bases short and J 0 bases short, with 11 bases between. The CDR3 protein is CASSTTGSSYNEQFF. The CDR3 nucleotides are TGTGCCAGCAGCACAACAGGGAGCTCCTACAATGAGCAGTTCTTC.

The genes are TRBV7-9 and TRBJ2-5; TRBD2 agrees at 7 bases. The CDR3 totals 17 residues. From germline, CDR1 is SEHNR and CDR2 FQNEAQ (reference sequence). The V segment lost 11 bases and the J segment 5 bases; nucleotides outside the gene matches: 23. The CDR3 DNA is TGTGCCGTGCCATCGGGACCCTTTGGGGGGGGATTGGAGACCCAGTACTTC. It yields the protein CAVPSGPFGGGLETQYF.

The chain has TRBV11-3 and TRBJ2-1; no reliable D call. Germline V lookup: CDR1 SGHNT, CDR2 YENEEA. The ends were cut back, 0 bases at V and 7 bases at J, with 4 bases in the middle. This CDR3 has 12 amino acids. The CDR3 sequence is CASSLERNEQFF. Written as DNA, the CDR3 is TGTGCCAGCAGCTTAGAACGGAATGAGCAGTTCTTC.

This clone was picked up a small number of times. The CDR3 DNA is TGCGCCAGCAGTACTGGGACAGGAGAAAACTTTCTTATCTACGAGCAGTACTTC. It codes for CASSTGTGENFLIYEQYF. The V and J genes are TRBV23-1 and TRBJ2-7, with 8 bases identical to TRBD1. TRBV23-1 is noted as an ORF with a role that remains uncertain. This CDR3 is built from 18 residues. The V segment lost 5 bases and the J segment 3 bases; nucleotides outside the gene matches: 18.

The chain combines TRBV25-1 with TRBJ1-5; 7 bases are a match to TRBD1. CDR3 length equals 13 residues. In germline, CDR1 is MGHDK, CDR2 SYGVNS. With V trimmed by 5 bases and J by 4 bases, 2 bases remained unmatched. The CDR3 loop reads CASSLQGNQPQHF. The CDR3 DNA is TGTGCCAGCAGTCTACAGGGGAATCAGCCCCAGCATTTT.

CDR3 nucleotide sequence: TGTGCCAGCAGCCCGCGGGACAGCCCCTACGACGCGCAGTACTTC. It yields the protein CASSPRDSPYDAQYF. The J gene is TRBJ2-7, the V gene TRBV7-9; a possible D gene is TRBD1 (7 bases). Trimming pared 5 bases from V and 9 bases from J, leaving 23 bases between. This CDR3 spans 15 amino acids. Germline V gene lookup returns CDR1 SEHNR and CDR2 FQNEAQ (reference sequence).